The 16 T cell receptor beta chains below all came from one sample that was sequenced in a study of early T cells in non-severe SARS-CoV-2 infection. TCRdb redid the calling of the 5' RACE reads with MiXCR, one entry per CDR3 protein. This repertoire shows 45,000 to 50,000 distinct CDR3 sequences, 5.5% to 6.5% found once; its top ten account for roughly 4.8%. Sequencing was carried out using whole blood. These receptor sequences come from an adult who was a healthcare worker with PCR-confirmed SARS-CoV-2 infection or an uninfected control (not recorded which).

This clonotype was picked up many times. This sequence joins TRBV29-1 and TRBJ2-1; 15 bases align to TRBD2. After removal of 3 bases from V and 6 bases from J, the junction contained 12 bases not matched to a gene. The germline V gene encodes CDR1 SQVTM and CDR2 ANQGSEA. The CDR3 is 18 residues long. The CDR3 protein is CSVDGLAGGLIPFNEQFF. CDR3 in DNA: TGCAGCGTTGACGGACTAGCGGGAGGGCTTATTCCTTTCAATGAGCAGTTCTTC.

This clonotype showed up many times. The chain couples TRBV20-1 to TRBJ2-1, with TRBD1 identical over 7 bases. With V trimmed by 1 base and J by 4 bases, 10 bases remained unmatched. Per germline, CDR1 DFQATT and CDR2 SNEGSKA (reference sequence). This CDR3 contains 16 residues. The CDR3 DNA reads as TGCAGTGCTAGAGTTGCTACCGGGACAGTTTACAATGAGCAGTTCTTC. It specifies CSARVATGTVYNEQFF.

This clonotype was found many times. The chain recombines TRBV3-1 with TRBJ2-7; D is unclear. CDR1 is LGHDT, CDR2 YNNKEL, per germline (reference sequence). Deletions cut 4 bases from V and 2 bases from J, with 9 bases between. There are 13 residues in the CDR3. CDR3 DNA: TGTGCCAGCAGCCCGGCTCTCGCCTACGAGCAGTACTTC. Its translation is CASSPALAYEQYF.

This clonotype was counted many times. In nucleotides, the CDR3 is TGCAGCGGAGAGGGACAGCCGAACACTGAAGCTTTCTTT. This translates into CSGEGQPNTEAFF. The rearrangement uses TRBV29-1 and TRBJ1-1; 7 bases align to TRBD1. The CDR3 contains 13 residues. Germline assignment: CDR1 SQVTM and CDR2 ANQGSEA. Trimming took 7 bases from V and 1 from J; bases not matched to a gene: 6.

This clonotype was counted many times. V is TRBV18 and J is TRBJ1-5, with 9 bases that match TRBD1. The CDR3 loop spans 15 amino acids. Germline V gene data show CDR1 as KGHSH and CDR2 as LQKENI. Germline trimming cut 10 bases from V and 4 bases from J; bases unmatched to any gene: 11. CDR3 nucleotide sequence: TGTGCCAACTCCCCCACAGGGGGCGGTAATCAGCCCCAGCATTTT. This gives the protein CANSPTGGGNQPQHF.

This clonotype was found many times. DNA of the CDR3: TGTGCCAGCAGCTTGGGGAGGCAGGGGATGGACGAGCAGTACTTC. Translated, it gives CASSLGRQGMDEQYF. The V and J genes are TRBV5-4 and TRBJ2-7, with D perhaps TRBD1 (6 bases). Germline CDR1 reads SGHNT; CDR2 reads YYREEE (reference sequence). The germline V and J ends were trimmed by 0 bases and 5 bases, with 15 bases remaining between them. This CDR3 comprises 15 residues.

This clonotype was counted many times. This chain joins TRBV5-4 and TRBJ2-2; 13 bases are a match to TRBD2. V dropped 7 bases and J dropped 1; count of bases not matched to a gene: 1. CDR1 SGHNT and CDR2 YYREEE come from the germline V gene (reference sequence). This CDR3 is built from 15 residues. The chain's CDR3 is CASGTSGMNTGELFF. The CDR3 nucleotides read TGTGCCAGCGGGACTAGCGGGATGAACACCGGGGAGCTGTTTTTT.

The chain joins TRBV30 to TRBJ2-7; D is unresolved. The CDR3 contains 10 residues. The ends were cut back, 6 bases at V and 3 bases at J, with 6 bases in the middle. Germline CDR1 GTSNPN, CDR2 SVGIG (reference sequence). Written as DNA, the CDR3 is TGTGCCTGCGGAAGCTACGAGCAGTACTTC. Translated: CACGSYEQYF.

The chain employs TRBV20-1 and TRBJ2-3, with D perhaps matching TRBD2 (6 bases). Trimming removed 2 bases at V and 2 bases at J, with 11 bases between. The CDR3 extends over 14 amino acids. Germline V gene sequence: CDR1 DFQATT, CDR2 SNEGSKA (reference sequence). The CDR3 DNA follows: TGCAGTGCTAGAACGGGGGTTACCACAGATACGCAGTATTTT. It translates to CSARTGVTTDTQYF.

This clonotype was counted many times. This chain connects TRBV29-1 to TRBJ2-7; unclear D gene. The CDR3 covers 13 residues. V lost 6 bases to trimming and J lost 3 bases, with 15 bases between them. Germline V CDR1 and CDR2: SQVTM, ANQGSEA. Here the CDR3 reads CSVVVHPSYEQYF. CDR3 sequence (DNA): TGCAGCGTCGTAGTGCATCCGAGCTACGAGCAGTACTTC.

This clonotype was counted at least ten times. The genes are TRBV5-6 and TRBJ2-1; a weak D match, TRBD2 (6 bases). In germline, CDR1 is SGHDT, CDR2 YYEEEE. V was shortened by 7 bases and J by 0 bases, with 14 bases between the two germline ends. The CDR3 is made up of 15 amino acids. The DNA of the CDR3 is TGTGCCAGCGCCATGGGGGGAGCCTCCTACAATGAGCAGTTCTTC. Its protein is CASAMGGASYNEQFF.

This chain connects TRBV6-6 to TRBJ2-2; D possibly uses TRBD1 or TRBD2 (5 bases each). The CDR3 has 14 amino acids. V lost 6 bases to trimming and J lost 8 bases, with 16 bases between them. Germline V CDR1 and CDR2: MNHNY, SVGAGI (reference sequence). CDR3 DNA sequence: TGTGCCAGCAGCCGTGACCGGGGCGGTGGGGAGCTGTTTTTT. Translating it yields CASSRDRGGGELFF.

There are many counts of this clonotype. The V gene is TRBV10-3, the J gene TRBJ2-7; possible D gene TRBD2, 6 bases. The length of the CDR3 is 11 residues. Germline loops: CDR1 ENHRY, CDR2 SYGVKD. With 4 bases removed from V and 9 bases from J, the gap between germline ends came to 10 bases. The DNA for the CDR3 is TGTGCCATCAGTGGAGGGACTCGGCAGTACTTC. Translated: CAISGGTRQYF.

The chain combines TRBV29-1 with TRBJ2-4, with 9 bases aligning to TRBD2. Germline lookup yields CDR1 SQVTM and CDR2 ANQGSEA. J gave up 7 bases and V 3 bases, and 7 bases lay outside the gene matches. The length of the CDR3 is 14 residues. CDR3 amino acids: CSVEAGGMRNIQYF. The CDR3 nucleotides read TGCAGCGTTGAGGCGGGAGGGATGAGGAACATTCAGTACTTC. The variable domain in full, completed from reference TRBV29-1 and TRBJ2-4, reads SAVISQKPSRDICQRGTSLTIQCQVDSQVTMMFWYRQQPGQSLTLIATANQGSEATYESGFVIDKFPISRPNLTFSTLTVSNMSPEDSSIYLCSVEAGGMRNIQYFGAGTRLSVL.

This clonotype was seen only a few times. The chain employs TRBV12-3 or TRBV12-4 and TRBJ2-3; 10 bases are a match to TRBD2. V lost 5 bases, J lost 3 bases, and 2 bases stayed unmatched. There are 14 residues in the CDR3. The CDR3: CASSPSGSTDTQYF. For the CDR3, the DNA is TGTGCCAGCAGTCCTAGCGGGAGTACAGATACGCAGTATTTT.

This chain joins TRBV6-2 or TRBV6-3 and TRBJ1-5, with D unclear. V shed 6 bases and J shed 0 bases, with 12 bases lying between them. CDR1 MNHEY and CDR2 SVGEGT come from the germline V gene. The CDR3 length is 15 residues. Here the CDR3 reads CASSPPGRSNQPQHF. In DNA form, the CDR3 reads TGTGCCAGCAGCCCCCCCGGTCGTAGCAATCAGCCCCAGCATTTT.